This TCR beta chain came from a study of Ad26.COV2.S vaccination and SARS-CoV-2 variants. Notes on the study in general: Similar non-spike TCR breadth was observed in recipients of vaccine and of placebo.

About this clone: Its antigen is unidentified.

The table came from immunoSEQ multiplex PCR; TCRdb's copy has only in-frame clones and leaves some out. The repertoire holds a few hundred thousand clones, with 85% to 90% as singletons. Indicated treatment: 19 received Ad26.COV2.S at low or high dose, single or two shots; about 5 received placebo; per-sample allocation not given. Repertoires come from day 63 after the first vaccine or placebo injection. Germline CDR1 and CDR2: SGDLS and YYNGEE. Between the trimmed V and J ends, which lost 3 bases and 3 bases, there was a span of 14 bases. CDR3 length equals 15 residues. V gene TRBV9 combines with J gene TRBJ2-3; possibly TRBD1 for D (5 bases). The receptor was isolated from a person between 18 and 60 years old who received the Ad26.COV2.S COVID-19 vaccine or a placebo. Sequences were derived from peripheral blood, sampled in a trial of Ad26.COV2.S vaccine versus placebo. The CDR3 protein is CASSGVGRETDTQYF. The CDR3, as DNA: TGTGCCAGCAGCGGGGTGGGGCGTGAAACAGATACGCAGTATTTT.